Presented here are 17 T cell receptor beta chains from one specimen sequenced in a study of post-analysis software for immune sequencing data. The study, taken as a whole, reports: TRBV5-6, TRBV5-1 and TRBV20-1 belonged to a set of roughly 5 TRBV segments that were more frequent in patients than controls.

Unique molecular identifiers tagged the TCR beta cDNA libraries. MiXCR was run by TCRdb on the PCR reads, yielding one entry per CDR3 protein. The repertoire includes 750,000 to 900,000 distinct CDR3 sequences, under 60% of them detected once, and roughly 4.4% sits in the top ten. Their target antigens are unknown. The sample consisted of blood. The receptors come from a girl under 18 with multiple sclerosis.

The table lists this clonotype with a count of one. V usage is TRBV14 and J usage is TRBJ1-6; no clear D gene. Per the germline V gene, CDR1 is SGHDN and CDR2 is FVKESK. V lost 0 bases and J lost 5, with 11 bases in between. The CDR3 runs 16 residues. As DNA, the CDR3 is TGTGCCAGCAGCCAAGATGCCGGGAACCATAATTCACCCCTCCACTTT. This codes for CASSQDAGNHNSPLHF.

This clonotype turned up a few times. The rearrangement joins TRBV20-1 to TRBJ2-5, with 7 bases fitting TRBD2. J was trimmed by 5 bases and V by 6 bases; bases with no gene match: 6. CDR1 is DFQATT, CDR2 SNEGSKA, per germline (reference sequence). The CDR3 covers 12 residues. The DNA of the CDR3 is TGCAGTGCAGGACTAGTCCGTGAGACCCAGTACTTC. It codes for CSAGLVRETQYF.

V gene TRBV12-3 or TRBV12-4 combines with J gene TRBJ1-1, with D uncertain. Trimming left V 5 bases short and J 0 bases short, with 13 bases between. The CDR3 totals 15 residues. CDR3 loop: CASSQGKGMNTEAFF. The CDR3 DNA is TGTGCCAGCAGTCAAGGGAAGGGAATGAACACTGAAGCTTTCTTT.

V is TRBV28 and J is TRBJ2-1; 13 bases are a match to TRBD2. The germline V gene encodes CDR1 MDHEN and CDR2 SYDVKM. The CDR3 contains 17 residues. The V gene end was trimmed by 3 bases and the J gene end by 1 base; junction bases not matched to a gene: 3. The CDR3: CASSLRTSGRSYNEQFF. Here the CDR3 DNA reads TGTGCCAGCAGTTTGCGGACTAGCGGGAGATCCTACAATGAGCAGTTCTTC.

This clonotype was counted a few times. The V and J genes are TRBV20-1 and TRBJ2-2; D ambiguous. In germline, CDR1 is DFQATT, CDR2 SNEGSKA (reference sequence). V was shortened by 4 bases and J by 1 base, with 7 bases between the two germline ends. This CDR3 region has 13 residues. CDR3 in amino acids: CSATSGNTGELFF. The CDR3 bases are TGCAGTGCTACTAGTGGGAACACCGGGGAGCTGTTTTTT.

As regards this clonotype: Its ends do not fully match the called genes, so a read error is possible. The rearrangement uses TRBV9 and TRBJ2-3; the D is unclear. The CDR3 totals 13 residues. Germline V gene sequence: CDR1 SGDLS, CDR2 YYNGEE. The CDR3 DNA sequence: TGTGCCAGCAGCGTATCCCCTGTCGATAGGCAGTATTTT. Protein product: CASSVSPVDRQYF.

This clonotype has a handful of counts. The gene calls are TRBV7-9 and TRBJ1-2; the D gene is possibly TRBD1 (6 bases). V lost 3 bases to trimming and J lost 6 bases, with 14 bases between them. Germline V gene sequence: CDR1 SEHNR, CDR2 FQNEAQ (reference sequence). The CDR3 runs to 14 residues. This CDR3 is CASSFSGGADGYTF. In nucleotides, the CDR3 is TGTGCCAGCAGCTTTAGTGGGGGCGCAGATGGCTACACCTTC.

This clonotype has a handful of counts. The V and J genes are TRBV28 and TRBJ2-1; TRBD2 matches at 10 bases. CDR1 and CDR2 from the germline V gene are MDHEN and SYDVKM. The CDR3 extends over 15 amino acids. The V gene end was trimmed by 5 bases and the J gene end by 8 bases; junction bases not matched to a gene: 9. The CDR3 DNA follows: TGTGCCAGCAGTCAACTAGCGGGACTAGTTCATGAGCAGTTCTTC. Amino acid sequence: CASSQLAGLVHEQFF.

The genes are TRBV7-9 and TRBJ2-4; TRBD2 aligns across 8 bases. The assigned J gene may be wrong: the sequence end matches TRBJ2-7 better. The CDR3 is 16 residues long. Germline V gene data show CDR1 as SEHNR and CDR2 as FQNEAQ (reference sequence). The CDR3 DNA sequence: TGTGCCAGCAGCTCCGCCAGGCTAGCGGGCCCTCGCGAGCAGTACTTC. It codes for CASSSARLAGPREQYF.

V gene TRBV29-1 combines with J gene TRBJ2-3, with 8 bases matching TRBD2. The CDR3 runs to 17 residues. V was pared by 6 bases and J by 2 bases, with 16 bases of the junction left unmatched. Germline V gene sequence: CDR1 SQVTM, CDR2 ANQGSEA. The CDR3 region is CSVLDGETSVDTDTQYF. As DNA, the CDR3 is TGCAGCGTATTAGACGGAGAGACTAGCGTAGACACAGATACGCAGTATTTT.

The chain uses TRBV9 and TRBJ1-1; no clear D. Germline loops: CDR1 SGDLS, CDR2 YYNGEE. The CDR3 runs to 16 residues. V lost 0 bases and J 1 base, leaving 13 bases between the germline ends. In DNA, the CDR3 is TGTGCCAGCAGCGTAGGAAGTGGAGCCGGGAACACTGAAGCTTTCTTT. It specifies CASSVGSGAGNTEAFF.

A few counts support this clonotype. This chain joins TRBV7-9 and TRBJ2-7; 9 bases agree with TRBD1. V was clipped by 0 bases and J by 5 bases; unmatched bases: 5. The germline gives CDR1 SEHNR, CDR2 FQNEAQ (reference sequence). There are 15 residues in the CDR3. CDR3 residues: CASSLAGTGTHEQYF. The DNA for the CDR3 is TGTGCCAGCAGCTTAGCGGGGACAGGGACCCACGAGCAGTACTTC.

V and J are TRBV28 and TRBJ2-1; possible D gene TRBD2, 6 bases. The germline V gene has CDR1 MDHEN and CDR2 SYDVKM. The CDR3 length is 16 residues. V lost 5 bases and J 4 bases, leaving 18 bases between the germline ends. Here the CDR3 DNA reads TGTGCCAGCAGTCCTCTACTAGCCGGAGGTTACAATGAGCAGTTCTTC. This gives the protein CASSPLLAGGYNEQFF.

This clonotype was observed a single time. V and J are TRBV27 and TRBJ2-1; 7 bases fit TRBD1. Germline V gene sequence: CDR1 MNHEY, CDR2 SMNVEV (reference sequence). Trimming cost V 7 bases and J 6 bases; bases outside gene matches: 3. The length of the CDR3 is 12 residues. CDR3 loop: CASTGGSNEQFF. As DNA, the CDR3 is TGTGCCAGCACAGGGGGATCCAATGAGCAGTTCTTC.

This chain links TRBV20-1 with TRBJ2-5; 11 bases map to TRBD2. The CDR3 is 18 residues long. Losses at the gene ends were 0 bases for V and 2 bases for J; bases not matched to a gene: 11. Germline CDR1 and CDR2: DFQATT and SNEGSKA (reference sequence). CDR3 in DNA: TGCAGTGCTAGAGATCACCTAGCGGGAGGCCCTTGGCAAGAGACCCAGTACTTC. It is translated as CSARDHLAGGPWQETQYF.

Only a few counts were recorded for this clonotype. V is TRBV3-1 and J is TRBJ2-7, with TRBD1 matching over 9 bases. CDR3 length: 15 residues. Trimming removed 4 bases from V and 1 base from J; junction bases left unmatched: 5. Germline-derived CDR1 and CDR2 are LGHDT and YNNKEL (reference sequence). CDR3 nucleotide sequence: TGTGCCAGCAGCCGCGGACAGGGGATGTCCTACGAGCAGTACTTC. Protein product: CASSRGQGMSYEQYF.

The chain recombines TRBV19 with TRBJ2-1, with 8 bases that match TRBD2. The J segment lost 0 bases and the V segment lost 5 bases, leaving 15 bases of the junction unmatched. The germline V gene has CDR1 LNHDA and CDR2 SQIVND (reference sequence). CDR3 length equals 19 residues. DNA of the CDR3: TGTGCCAGTAGTCAGCCGGGAGGGATCGACAACCACTCCTACAATGAGCAGTTCTTC. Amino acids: CASSQPGGIDNHSYNEQFF.